This T cell receptor (beta chain) appears in the sequencing data of a study of blood T cell repertoires in COVID-19. The J segment lost 5 bases and the V segment lost 6 bases, leaving 4 bases of the junction unmatched. The CDR3 spans 13 residues. Germline assignment: CDR1 MNHEY and CDR2 SMNVEV (reference sequence). Sequenced by immunoSEQ multiplex PCR; TCRdb stores in-frame clones only, minus some. The data contain about 250,000 clones, just over 85% of them singletons. The sequenced sample consisted of PBMCs or T cells enriched from blood (not recorded which). The TCR comes from a man in his forties who had recovered from COVID-19. The chain links TRBV27 to TRBJ2-1, with 7 bases that match TRBD2. The CDR3 sequence: CASSDLADNEQFF. CDR3 nucleotides: TGTGCCAGCAGCGATCTAGCGGACAATGAGCAGTTCTTC.